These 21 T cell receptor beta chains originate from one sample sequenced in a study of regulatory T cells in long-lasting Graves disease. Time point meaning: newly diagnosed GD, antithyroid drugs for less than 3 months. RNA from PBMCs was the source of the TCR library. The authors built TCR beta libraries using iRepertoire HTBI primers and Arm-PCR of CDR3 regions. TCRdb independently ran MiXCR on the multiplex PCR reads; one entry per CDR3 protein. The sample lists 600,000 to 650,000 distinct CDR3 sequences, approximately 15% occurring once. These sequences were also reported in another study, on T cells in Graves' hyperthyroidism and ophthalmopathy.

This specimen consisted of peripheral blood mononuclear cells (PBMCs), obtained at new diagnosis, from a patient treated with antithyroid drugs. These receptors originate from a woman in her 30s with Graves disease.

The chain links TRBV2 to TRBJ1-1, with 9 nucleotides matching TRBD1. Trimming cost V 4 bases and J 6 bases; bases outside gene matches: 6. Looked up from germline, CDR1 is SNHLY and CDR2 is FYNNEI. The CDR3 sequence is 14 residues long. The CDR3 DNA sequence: TGTGCCAGCAGTGGGGAACAGGGGGCCTCTGAAGCTTTCTTT. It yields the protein CASSGEQGASEAFF.

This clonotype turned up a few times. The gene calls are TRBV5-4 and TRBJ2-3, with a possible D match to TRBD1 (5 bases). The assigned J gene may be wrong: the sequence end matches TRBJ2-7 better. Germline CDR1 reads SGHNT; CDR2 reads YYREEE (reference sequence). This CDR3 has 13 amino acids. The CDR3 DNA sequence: TGTGCCAGCAGCTTGGCAGGGCGCGGCGAGCAGTACTTC. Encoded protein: CASSLAGRGEQYF.

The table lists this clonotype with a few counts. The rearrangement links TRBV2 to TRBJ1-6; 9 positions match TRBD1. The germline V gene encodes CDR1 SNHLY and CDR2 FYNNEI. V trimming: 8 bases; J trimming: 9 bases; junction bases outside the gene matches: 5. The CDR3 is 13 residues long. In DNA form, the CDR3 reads TGTGCCAGCCCGGGACAGGGAAGTTCACCCCTCCACTTT. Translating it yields CASPGQGSSPLHF.

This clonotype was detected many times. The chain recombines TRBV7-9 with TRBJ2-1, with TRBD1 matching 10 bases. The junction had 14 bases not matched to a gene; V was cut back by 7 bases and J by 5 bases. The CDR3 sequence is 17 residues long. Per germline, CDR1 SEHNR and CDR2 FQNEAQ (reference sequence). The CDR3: CASTGQGFVFTDNEQFF. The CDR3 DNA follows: TGTGCCAGCACGGGACAGGGGTTCGTTTTTACCGACAATGAGCAGTTCTTC.

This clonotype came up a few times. The CDR3 protein is CASSSPSTFQETQYF. The CDR3 region has the DNA TGTGCCAGCAGTTCTCCTAGTACCTTTCAAGAGACCCAGTACTTC. This rearrangement joins TRBV28 to TRBJ2-5; D unresolved. CDR1 is MDHEN, CDR2 SYDVKM, per germline. The CDR3 is 15 residues long. The V end lost 4 bases, the J end lost 2 bases, and 14 bases lay between the germline ends.

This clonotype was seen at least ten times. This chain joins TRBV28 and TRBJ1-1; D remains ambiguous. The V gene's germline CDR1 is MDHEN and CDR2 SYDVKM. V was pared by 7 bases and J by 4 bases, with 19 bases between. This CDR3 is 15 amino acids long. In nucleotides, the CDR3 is TGTGCCAGCACTCGACTTCGGGGAGGCCCCACTGAAGCTTTCTTT. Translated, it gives CASTRLRGGPTEAFF.

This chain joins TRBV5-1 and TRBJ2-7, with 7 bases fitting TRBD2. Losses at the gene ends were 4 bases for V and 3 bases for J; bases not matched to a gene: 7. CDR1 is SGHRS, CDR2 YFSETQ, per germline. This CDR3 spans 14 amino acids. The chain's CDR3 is CASSRRREYYEQYF. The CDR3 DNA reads TGCGCCAGCAGCCGACGGCGGGAGTACTACGAGCAGTACTTC.

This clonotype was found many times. The CDR3 region is CASTLGDRGYGYTF. For the CDR3, the DNA is TGTGCCAGCACCCTGGGGGACAGGGGTTATGGCTACACCTTC. The chain links TRBV28 to TRBJ1-2; 10 bases match TRBD1. Per germline, CDR1 MDHEN and CDR2 SYDVKM. Unmatched junction bases numbered 7, after V lost 7 bases and J lost 5 bases. The CDR3 sequence is 14 residues long.

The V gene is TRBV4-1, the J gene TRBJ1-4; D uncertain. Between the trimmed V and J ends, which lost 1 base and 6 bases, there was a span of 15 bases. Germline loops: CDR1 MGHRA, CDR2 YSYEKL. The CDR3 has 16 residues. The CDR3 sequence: CASSQGAAWGDEKLFF. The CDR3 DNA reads TGCGCCAGCAGCCAAGGGGCGGCTTGGGGTGATGAAAAACTGTTTTTT.

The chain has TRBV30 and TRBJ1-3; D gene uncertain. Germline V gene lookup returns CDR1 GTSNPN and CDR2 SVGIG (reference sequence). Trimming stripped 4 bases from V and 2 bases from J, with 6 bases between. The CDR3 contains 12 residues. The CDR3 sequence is CAWIGTGNTIYF. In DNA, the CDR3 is TGTGCCTGGATCGGAACTGGAAACACCATATATTTT.

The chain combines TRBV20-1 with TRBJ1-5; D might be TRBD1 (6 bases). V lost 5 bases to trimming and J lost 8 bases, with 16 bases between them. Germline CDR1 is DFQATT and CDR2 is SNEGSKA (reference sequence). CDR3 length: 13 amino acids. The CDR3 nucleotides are TGCAGTGCTCGAGCGACAGGAGGGGAGCCCCAGCATTTT. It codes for CSARATGGEPQHF.

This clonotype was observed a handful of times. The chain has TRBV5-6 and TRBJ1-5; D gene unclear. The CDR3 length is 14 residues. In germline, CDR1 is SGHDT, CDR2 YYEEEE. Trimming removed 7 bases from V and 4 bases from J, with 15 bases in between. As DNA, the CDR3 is TGTGCCAGCGGCGTTAGGACTCAGAATCAGCCCCAGCATTTT. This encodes CASGVRTQNQPQHF.

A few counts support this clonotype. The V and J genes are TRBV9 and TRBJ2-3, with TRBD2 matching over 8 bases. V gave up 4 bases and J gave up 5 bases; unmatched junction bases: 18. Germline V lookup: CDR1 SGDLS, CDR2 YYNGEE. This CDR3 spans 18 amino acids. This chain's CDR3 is CASSPFLGSGKSGDTQYF. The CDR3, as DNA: TGTGCCAGCAGCCCGTTCCTAGGTAGCGGGAAAAGTGGAGATACGCAGTATTTT.

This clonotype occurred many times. In DNA form, the CDR3 reads TGTGCCAGCAGCTCGGGTGGCCTCGGGGGGGCGCCTGGCTACACCTTC. This gives the protein CASSSGGLGGAPGYTF. V is TRBV28 and J is TRBJ1-2, with D perhaps TRBD1 (6 bases). Germline V lookup: CDR1 MDHEN, CDR2 SYDVKM. Trimming took off 6 bases at V and 7 bases at J, with 24 bases between the two ends. The CDR3 contains 16 residues.

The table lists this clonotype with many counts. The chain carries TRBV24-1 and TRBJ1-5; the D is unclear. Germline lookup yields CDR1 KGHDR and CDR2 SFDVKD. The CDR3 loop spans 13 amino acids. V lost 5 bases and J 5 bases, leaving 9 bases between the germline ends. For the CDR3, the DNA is TGTGCCACCAGTGCCCGCGGCGATCAGCCCCAGCATTTT. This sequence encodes CATSARGDQPQHF.

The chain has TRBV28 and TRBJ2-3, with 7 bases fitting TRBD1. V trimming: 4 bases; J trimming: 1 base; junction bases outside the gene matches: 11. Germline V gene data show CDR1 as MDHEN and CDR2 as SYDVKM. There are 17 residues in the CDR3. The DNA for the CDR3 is TGTGCCAGCAGTTACACCTATAACGACAGGGGCACAGATACGCAGTATTTT. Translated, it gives CASSYTYNDRGTDTQYF. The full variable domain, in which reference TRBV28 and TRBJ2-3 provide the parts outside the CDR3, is DVKVTQSSRYLVKRTGEKVFLECVQDMDHENMFWYRQDPGLGLRLIYFSYDVKMKEKGDIPEGYSVSREKKERFSLILESASTNQTSMYLCASSYTYNDRGTDTQYFGPGTRLTVL.

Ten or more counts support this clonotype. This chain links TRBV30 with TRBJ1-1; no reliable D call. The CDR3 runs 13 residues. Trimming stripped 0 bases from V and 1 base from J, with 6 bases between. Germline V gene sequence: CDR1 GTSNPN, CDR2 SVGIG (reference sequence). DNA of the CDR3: TGTGCCTGGAGTGTTGCAGAGAACACTGAAGCTTTCTTT. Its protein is CAWSVAENTEAFF.

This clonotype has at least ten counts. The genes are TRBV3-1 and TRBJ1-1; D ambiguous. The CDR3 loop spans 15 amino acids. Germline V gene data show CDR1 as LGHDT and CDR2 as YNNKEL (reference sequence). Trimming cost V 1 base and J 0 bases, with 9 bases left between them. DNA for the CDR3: TGTGCCAGCAGCCAAGGCGGTACAATGAACACTGAAGCTTTCTTT. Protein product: CASSQGGTMNTEAFF. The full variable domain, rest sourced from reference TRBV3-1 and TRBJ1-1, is DTAVSQTPKYLVTQMGNDKSIKCEQNLGHDTMYWYKQDSKKFLKIMFSYNNKELIINETVPNRFSPKSPDKAHLNLHINSLELGDSAVYFCASSQGGTMNTEAFFGQGTRLTVV.

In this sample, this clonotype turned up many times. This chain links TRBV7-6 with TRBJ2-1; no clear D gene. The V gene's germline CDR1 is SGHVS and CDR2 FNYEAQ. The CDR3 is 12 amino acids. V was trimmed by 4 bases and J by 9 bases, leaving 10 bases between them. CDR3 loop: CASSSTGGEQFF. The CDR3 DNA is TGTGCCAGCAGCTCTACGGGTGGTGAGCAGTTCTTC.

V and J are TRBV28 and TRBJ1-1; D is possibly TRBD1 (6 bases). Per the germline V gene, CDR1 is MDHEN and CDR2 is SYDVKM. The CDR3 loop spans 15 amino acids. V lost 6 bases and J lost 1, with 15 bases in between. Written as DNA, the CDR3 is TGTGCCAGCAGAACCTGGGACATTGGGAACACTGAAGCTTTCTTT. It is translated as CASRTWDIGNTEAFF. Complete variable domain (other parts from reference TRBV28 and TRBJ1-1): DVKVTQSSRYLVKRTGEKVFLECVQDMDHENMFWYRQDPGLGLRLIYFSYDVKMKEKGDIPEGYSVSREKKERFSLILESASTNQTSMYLCASRTWDIGNTEAFFGQGTRLTVV.

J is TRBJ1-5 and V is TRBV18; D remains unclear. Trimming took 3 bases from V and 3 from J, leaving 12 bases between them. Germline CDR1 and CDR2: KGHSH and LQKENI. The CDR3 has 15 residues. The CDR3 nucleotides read TGTGCCAGCTCACCGGAGGTGGACCCCAATCAGCCCCAGCATTTT. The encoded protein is CASSPEVDPNQPQHF.